Following are 23 T cell receptor beta chains from one sample sequenced in a study of graft-versus-host responses after intestinal transplantation. These receptors lack a known antigen. The method was immunoSEQ multiplex PCR; TCRdb's version includes in-frame clones alone and lacks a portion of them. The sample records 90,000 to 130,000 clones, 93% being singletons. The specimen comprised unstimulated CD8+ T cells sorted from spleen or lymph node cells, sampled before transplant. These receptors were taken from a human donor who was the organ donor for an intestinal transplant.

The rearrangement uses TRBV9 and TRBJ2-5, with no clear D. The V gene lost 4 bases and the J gene lost 2 bases, with 15 bases spanning the gap. The CDR3 is 15 amino acids. In germline, CDR1 is SGDLS, CDR2 YYNGEE. The CDR3 protein is CASSPQASVQETQYF. CDR3 bases: TGTGCCAGCAGCCCCCAAGCGAGTGTTCAAGAGACCCAGTACTTC. The full variable domain, its missing parts supplied by reference TRBV9 and TRBJ2-5, is DSGVTQTPKHLITATGQRVTLRCSPRSGDLSVYWYQQSLDQGLQFLIQYYNGEERAKGNILERFSAQQFPDLHSELNLSSLELGDSALYFCASSPQASVQETQYFGPGTRLLVL.

The genes are TRBV4-1 and TRBJ1-2; 8 bases line up with TRBD1. The V segment lost 1 base and the J segment 4 bases; nucleotides outside the gene matches: 11. Germline V gene data show CDR1 as MGHRA and CDR2 as YSYEKL. CDR3 length: 17 amino acids. The CDR3, as DNA: TGCGCCAGCAGCCAAGTCGCGGGCAGGGGGCTTGTCTATGGCTACACCTTC. This sequence encodes CASSQVAGRGLVYGYTF.

This clone was seen once. This chain links TRBV28 with TRBJ1-2, with 8 bases lining up with TRBD1. V lost 6 bases and J lost 4; bases outside the gene matches: 1. The CDR3 consists of 12 residues. CDR1 is MDHEN, CDR2 SYDVKM, per germline. CDR3 sequence: CASSRGLYGYTF. Written as DNA, the CDR3 is TGTGCCAGCAGCAGGGGGCTCTATGGCTACACCTTC.

The chain carries TRBV6-1 and TRBJ2-7; TRBD2 matches 10 bases. The CDR3 is 14 amino acids. The germline V gene encodes CDR1 MNHNS and CDR2 SASEGT. V trimming: 5 bases; J trimming: 0 bases; junction bases outside the gene matches: 1. CDR3 region: CASSSSGSSYEQYF. The CDR3 DNA is TGTGCCAGCAGTTCTAGCGGGAGCTCCTACGAGCAGTACTTC.

V is TRBV5-6 and J is TRBJ2-5, with TRBD1 as a possible D gene (6 bases). Per the germline V gene, CDR1 is SGHDT and CDR2 is YYEEEE. The germline V and J ends were trimmed by 4 bases and 2 bases, with 15 bases remaining between them. The CDR3 spans 15 residues. The DNA for the CDR3 is TGTGCCAGCAGCCCGGGACAAGAACTGCAAGAGACCCAGTACTTC. Protein product: CASSPGQELQETQYF.

The chain couples TRBV11-2 to TRBJ2-1, with 9 positions matching TRBD2. V was pared by 1 base and J by 8 bases, with 6 bases of the junction left unmatched. The CDR3 spans 15 residues. Germline loops: CDR1 SGHAT, CDR2 FQNNGV. CDR3 coding DNA: TGTGCCAGCAGCTTAGGCGGGAGGGCCCAGGATGAGCAGTTCTTC. Encoded protein: CASSLGGRAQDEQFF. Full variable domain (missing parts from reference TRBV11-2 and TRBJ2-1): EAGVAQSPRYKIIEKRQSVAFWCNPISGHATLYWYQQILGQGPKLLIQFQNNGVVDDSQLPKDRFSAERLKGVDSTLKIQPAKLEDSAVYLCASSLGGRAQDEQFFGPGTRLTVL.

Concerning this clone itself: At one boundary the junction diverges from the germline segment, which might be a read error. This sequence joins TRBV7-9 and TRBJ2-3; D may be TRBD2 (5 bases). The germline gives CDR1 SEHNR, CDR2 FQNEAQ (reference sequence). CDR3 size: 17 residues. The CDR3 nucleotides read TGTGCCCGCAGCTTCCCACTAGACCCCTCGGGCACAGATACGCAGTATTTT. It yields the protein CARSFPLDPSGTDTQYF.

CDR3 DNA sequence: TGTGCCTGGAGGCTTGGAGCGGGAGGGAACGAGCAGTACTTC. It specifies CAWRLGAGGNEQYF. V usage is TRBV30 and J usage is TRBJ2-7; 10 nucleotides match TRBD2. CDR1 and CDR2 (germline): GTSNPN, SVGIG (reference sequence). Losses at the gene ends were 3 bases for V and 5 bases for J; bases not matched to a gene: 7. The CDR3 has 14 amino acids. The full variable domain, in which reference TRBV30 and TRBJ2-7 provide the parts outside the CDR3, is SQTIHQWPATLVQPVGSPLSLECTVEGTSNPNLYWYRQAAGRGLQLLFYSVGIGQISSEVPQNLSASRPQDRQFILSSKKLLLSDSGFYLCAWRLGAGGNEQYFGPGTRLTVT.

In the case of this clone: This same CDR3 is encoded by further DNA sequences in the sample. The chain employs TRBV29-1 and TRBJ2-7, with a weak D call TRBD2 (6 bases). This CDR3 contains 12 residues. Trimming took 6 bases from V and 10 from J, leaving 19 bases between them. Germline CDR1 and CDR2: SQVTM and ANQGSEA. CDR3 nucleotide sequence: TGCAGCGTGCACGGAGGGAACGGCGAACAGTACTTC. Its protein is CSVHGGNGEQYF.

This clone occurred once. The V gene is TRBV19, the J gene TRBJ2-7; D gene ambiguous. Trimming cost V 3 bases and J 3 bases, with 9 bases left between them. The CDR3 consists of 13 residues. CDR1 LNHDA and CDR2 SQIVND come from the germline V gene (reference sequence). The CDR3 region has the DNA TGTGCCAGTAGTATTAGCTATGGCTACGAGCAGTACTTC. It specifies CASSISYGYEQYF.

Here the CDR3 DNA reads TGTGCCAGCAGTGCCGAGGGACAGGGGATCCACTACGAGCAGTACTTC. Residues: CASSAEGQGIHYEQYF. This chain joins TRBV25-1 and TRBJ2-7, with TRBD1 identical over 10 bases. With V trimmed by 4 bases and J by 3 bases, 9 bases remained unmatched. This CDR3 has 16 residues. Germline V gives CDR1 MGHDK, CDR2 SYGVNS.

The chain carries TRBV27 and TRBJ1-1; D unresolved. The CDR3 loop spans 18 amino acids. The V gene lost 2 bases and the J gene lost 3 bases, with 22 bases spanning the gap. CDR1 and CDR2 from the germline V gene are MNHEY and SMNVEV (reference sequence). CDR3 nucleotide sequence: TGTGCCAGCAGTTTAAGTGCGGCAGATCCTTTGGCGGACACTGAAGCTTTCTTT. It specifies CASSLSAADPLADTEAFF.

This clone was picked up a small number of times. This rearrangement joins TRBV6-5 to TRBJ1-2, with 8 bases fitting TRBD1. CDR3 length equals 15 residues. The V gene's germline CDR1 is MNHEY and CDR2 SVGAGI. J was trimmed by 4 bases and V by 2 bases; bases with no gene match: 6. CDR3 bases: TGTGCCAGCAGTTACGGCCAGGGGGCAGGCTATGGCTACACCTTC. Protein: CASSYGQGAGYGYTF.

V is TRBV28 and J is TRBJ1-2; D perhaps matches TRBD1 (5 bases). The CDR3 runs to 15 residues. The germline CDR1 and CDR2 sequences are MDHEN and SYDVKM. V shed 6 bases and J shed 4 bases, with 18 bases lying between them. DNA of the CDR3: TGTGCCAGCAGGCAATTCGGGGGACCGCTCTATGGCTACACCTTC. Protein: CASRQFGGPLYGYTF.

This rearrangement joins TRBV15 to TRBJ2-7, with 11 bases lining up with TRBD1. The germline V gene has CDR1 LNHNV and CDR2 YYDKDF (reference sequence). Trimming at V came to 0 bases and at J to 7 bases, leaving 8 bases not matched to a gene. The CDR3 totals 16 residues. CDR3 bases: TGTGCCACCAGCAGAGATTTAGGACAGGGGGCGGAAGAGCAGTACTTC. Translated: CATSRDLGQGAEEQYF. Complete variable domain (other parts from reference TRBV15 and TRBJ2-7): DAMVIQNPRYQVTQFGKPVTLSCSQTLNHNVMYWYQQKSSQAPKLLFHYYDKDFNNEADTPDNFQSRRPNTSFCFLDIRSPGLGDTAMYLCATSRDLGQGAEEQYFGPGTRLTVT.

This rearrangement joins TRBV5-6 to TRBJ1-3; 8 nucleotides agree with TRBD1. The germline gives CDR1 SGHDT, CDR2 YYEEEE. The junction had 12 bases not matched to a gene; V was cut back by 4 bases and J by 0 bases. This CDR3 has 18 residues. In DNA form, the CDR3 reads TGTGCCAGCAGCAAGGACAGGGACAGCCTATACTCTGGAAACACCATATATTTT. It is translated as CASSKDRDSLYSGNTIYF.

In nucleotides, the CDR3 is TGTGCCATCAGTGAGTCTGGGCTAGCGGGAGACACCGGGGAGCTGTTTTTT. Translation gives CAISESGLAGDTGELFF. The chain uses TRBV10-3 and TRBJ2-2; TRBD2 agrees at 10 bases. Germline CDR1 reads ENHRY; CDR2 reads SYGVKD. After removal of 0 bases from V and 3 bases from J, the junction contained 4 bases not matched to a gene. The CDR3 consists of 17 residues.

The chain combines TRBV4-3 with TRBJ2-7; possibly TRBD2 for D (5 bases). Looked up from germline, CDR1 is LGHNA and CDR2 is YSLEER. There are 14 residues in the CDR3. V lost 0 bases, J lost 2 bases, and 8 bases lay in between. This chain's CDR3 is CASSQEWGAYEQYF. In DNA, the CDR3 is TGCGCCAGCAGCCAAGAATGGGGAGCCTACGAGCAGTACTTC.

V gene TRBV29-1 combines with J gene TRBJ2-7; TRBD2 matches at 13 bases. V was pared by 7 bases and J by 4 bases, with 7 bases of the junction left unmatched. The germline V gene has CDR1 SQVTM and CDR2 ANQGSEA. The length of the CDR3 is 14 residues. CDR3 sequence reads: CSAKTSGRIYEQYF. In nucleotides, the CDR3 is TGCAGCGCCAAGACTAGCGGGAGGATATACGAGCAGTACTTC.

The chain joins TRBV15 to TRBJ2-1; D uncertain. Trimming removed 3 bases from V and 0 bases from J, with 9 bases in between. The CDR3 runs 15 residues. Per the germline V gene, CDR1 is LNHNV and CDR2 is YYDKDF (reference sequence). The CDR3 DNA is TGTGCCACCAGCAGGGAGATGAGCTCCTACAATGAGCAGTTCTTC. Its protein is CATSREMSSYNEQFF.

This clone was seen more than once but under ten times. The genes are TRBV10-3 and TRBJ2-7; tentative D call: TRBD2 (6 bases). V lost 7 bases to trimming and J lost 2 bases, with 12 bases between them. This CDR3 has 13 residues. Germline CDR1 reads ENHRY; CDR2 reads SYGVKD. The CDR3 DNA reads TGTGCCATCACGGCTAGCGAGGCCTACGAGCAGTACTTC. As protein: CAITASEAYEQYF.

Worth noting for this clone: Distinct nucleotide sequences in the sample also encode this CDR3. The genes are TRBV19 and TRBJ2-1, with a tentative D call TRBD2 (6 bases). This CDR3 region has 14 residues. CDR1 LNHDA and CDR2 SQIVND come from the germline V gene (reference sequence). V shed 3 bases and J shed 0 bases, with 6 bases lying between them. CDR3 sequence: CASSISGSYNEQFF. The DNA of the CDR3 is TGTGCCAGTAGTATTAGCGGCTCCTACAATGAGCAGTTCTTC.

The rearrangement joins TRBV2 to TRBJ1-5; weak D call: TRBD1 (5 bases). V was clipped by 6 bases and J by 4 bases, with 13 bases between them. In germline, CDR1 is SNHLY, CDR2 FYNNEI. CDR3 length: 14 residues. The CDR3 protein is CASSPQGLNQPQHF. The CDR3 DNA reads as TGTGCCAGCAGCCCCCAGGGATTAAATCAGCCCCAGCATTTT. The whole variable domain, remainder taken from reference TRBV2 and TRBJ1-5, is EPEVTQTPSHQVTQMGQEVILRCVPISNHLYFYWYRQILGQKVEFLVSFYNNEISEKSEIFDDQFSVERPDGSNFTLKIRSTKLEDSAMYFCASSPQGLNQPQHFGDGTRLSIL.